This T cell receptor beta chain derives from a study of cytomegalovirus exposure and HLA in healthy donors. The junction had 12 bases not matched to a gene; V was cut back by 7 bases and J by 4 bases. This CDR3 has 15 residues. Germline values: CDR1 SGHTA, CDR2 FQGNSA. Study-wide results and caveats: Rare sequences made up most TCRs, while some public TCRs were found in many donors. The authors later found most CMV-associated TCR beta chains appeared HLA-restricted. Reports described diagnosis of cytomegalovirus status by the classifier as highly specific and sensitive. Later analysis placed DRB1 highest and HLA-C lowest in TCR association rates, which differed by HLA locus.

The PCR made use of 60 Vbeta and 13 Jbeta primers. The method was immunoSEQ multiplex PCR; TCRdb's version includes in-frame clones alone and lacks a portion of them. The table shows around 150,000 clones, with about 83% occurring only once. Points on this clone: Its specificity is unknown.

The source of this sequence is a woman aged 25 to 45 in good health and CMV-seronegative. The gene calls are TRBV7-2 and TRBJ1-1; TRBD1 aligns across 7 bases. Material for sequencing was PBMCs. CDR3 coding DNA: TGTGCCAGCACTCCTGAGGGGGCTGTGAGCACTGAAGCTTTCTTT. Its protein product is CASTPEGAVSTEAFF.